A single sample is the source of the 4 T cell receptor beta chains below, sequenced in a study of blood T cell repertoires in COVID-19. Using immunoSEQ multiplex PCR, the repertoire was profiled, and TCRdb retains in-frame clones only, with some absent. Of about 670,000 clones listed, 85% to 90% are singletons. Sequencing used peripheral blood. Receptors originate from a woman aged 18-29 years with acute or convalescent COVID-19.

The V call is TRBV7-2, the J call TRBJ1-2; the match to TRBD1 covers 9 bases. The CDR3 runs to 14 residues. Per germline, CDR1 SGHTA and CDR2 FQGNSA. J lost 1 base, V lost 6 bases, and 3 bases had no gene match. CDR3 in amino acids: CASRQGAFNYGYTF. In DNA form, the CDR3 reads TGTGCCAGCAGACAGGGGGCATTTAACTATGGCTACACCTTC.

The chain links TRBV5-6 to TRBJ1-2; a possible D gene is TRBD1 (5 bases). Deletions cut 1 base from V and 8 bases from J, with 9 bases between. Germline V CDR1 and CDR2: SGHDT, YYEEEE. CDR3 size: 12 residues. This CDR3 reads CASSLRQGGYTF. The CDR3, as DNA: TGTGCCAGCAGCTTGCGTCAGGGAGGCTACACCTTC.

The CDR3 bases are TGTGCCAGCAACCCCGGGACAGGGGTTAACCAGCCCCAGCATTTT. Amino acids: CASNPGTGVNQPQHF. The chain joins TRBV21-1 to TRBJ1-5; the table's TRBD1 call for D was not verified on the DNA. TRBV21-1 is annotated as a pseudogene. This CDR3 contains 15 residues.

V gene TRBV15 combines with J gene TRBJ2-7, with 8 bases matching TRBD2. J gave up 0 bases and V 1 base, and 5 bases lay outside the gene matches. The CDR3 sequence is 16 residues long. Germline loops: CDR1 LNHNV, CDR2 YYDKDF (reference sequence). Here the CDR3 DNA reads TGTGCCACCAGCAGAGGGGGCGGGGGGTCCTCCTACGAGCAGTACTTC. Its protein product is CATSRGGGGSSYEQYF.